This T cell receptor (beta chain) emerged from a study of hypomethylating agent response in myelodysplastic syndrome. Background on the study: Either azacitidine (about 70% of the 11) or decitabine (3 of 11) was given.

Survey resolution used two replicates of about 200 ng, totaling around 400 ng DNA. Original processing notes: About 1.6% of fewer than 200,000 clonotypes matched previously reported viral-epitope-specific VDJdb entries. Here immunoSEQ multiplex PCR was the method, and the copy in TCRdb shows in-frame clones only, minus some. The DNA gave D and trimming, while V, J and clone size come from that table. Among around 6,600 clones listed, approximately 82% were seen once. Germline V gives CDR1 KGHSH, CDR2 LQKENI. The CDR3 runs to 18 residues. The V gene end was trimmed by 6 bases and the J gene end by 8 bases; junction bases not matched to a gene: 19. No T-cell subset sorting was done; bone marrow was analyzed in bulk.

The starting material was bone marrow, obtained before or after starting hypomethylating agent treatment for myelodysplastic syndrome (not recorded which). The chain combines TRBV18 with TRBJ2-1; 10 bases fit TRBD2. This clonotype was obtained from a human donor with myelodysplastic syndrome. CDR3 DNA sequence: TGTGCCAGCTCCCAGAACTCACCGGGACTAGCGTCTTCGGATGAGCAGTTCTTC. Its translation is CASSQNSPGLASSDEQFF.